A selection of T cell receptor beta chains follows, all from one sample in a study of T cell repertoires in cytomegalovirus infection. TCRdb reprocessed the reads with MiXCR, giving one entry per CDR3 protein. Here the sample spans 150,000 to 200,000 distinct CDR3 sequences, under 30% being singletons. Sequencing was performed on PBMCs. The source of these receptors is a human donor in good health (CMV status not recorded). Some clones in this sample may be carry-over from other donors' samples. The CDR3 runs from the conserved cysteine through the conserved F or W. Each record gives: J gene, D gene, V gene, clone size, CDR3 DNA, CDR3 protein. A D gene is named only where the DNA matches it firmly. A row's size may be missing; if present it is once, few, many or a size class.

>TRBJ1-3|-|TRBV7-3|-
TGTGACAGCAGCCAGGACCTTGGGAACACCATATATTTT
CDSSQDLGNTIYF
>TRBJ1-1|TRBD1|TRBV9|few
TGTGCCAGCAGTCCTCGGGAAGTCTCGGGACAGGGAGGAACTGAAGCTTTCTTT
CASSPREVSGQGGTEAFF
>TRBJ2-3|-|TRBV7-2|many
TGTGCCAGCAGCTCCTATAGCACAGATACGCAGTATTTT
CASSSYSTDTQYF
>TRBJ1-1|TRBD1|TRBV12-3/TRBV12-4|-
TGTGCCAGCAGTCTCTCCGGGACAGGGGGCAAAGCTTTCTTT
CASSLSGTGGKAFF
>TRBJ2-1|-|TRBV6-5|-
TGTGCCAGCGGGCCAGGGACTGGTGAGCAGTTCTTC
CASGPGTGEQFF
>TRBJ1-1|-|TRBV9|-
TGTGCCAGCAGCGTAGGACGGACGAACACTGAAGCTTTCTTT
CASSVGRTNTEAFF
>TRBJ2-7|-|TRBV4-1|-
TGCGCCAGCAGCCAAGATCGGGACGGGACGTACGAGCAGTACTTC
CASSQDRDGTYEQYF
>TRBJ2-7|-|TRBV20-1|few
TGCAGTGCGCCGAGGGTGGGGTCCTACGAGCAGTACTTC
CSAPRVGSYEQYF
>TRBJ1-2|-|TRBV7-2|few
TGTGCCAGCAGCTTATCCCCACCCTGGCTCTATGGCTACACCTTC
CASSLSPPWLYGYTF
>TRBJ2-1|TRBD2|TRBV14|-
TGTGCCAGCAGTTCCGGGGGGGAGCACAGTCCCGTTAACAATGAGCAGTTCTTC
CASSSGGEHSPVNNEQFF
>TRBJ1-1|-|TRBV11-2|-
TGTGCCAGCAGCTTAGGTACATCTACTGAAGCTTTCTTT
CASSLGTSTEAFF
>TRBJ1-1|-|TRBV11-2|many
TGTGCCAGCAGCTTAGAGATTGGGGTGACTGAAGCTTTCTTT
CASSLEIGVTEAFF
>TRBJ2-5|TRBD1|TRBV7-9|-
TGTGCCAGCAGCTTAGGGACAGGGCAAGAGACCCAGTGCTTC
CASSLGTGQETQCF
>TRBJ2-1|TRBD2|TRBV9|-
TGTGCCAGCAGCGTAGGGGGGAGGGCAGGCGATGAGCAGTTCTTC
CASSVGGRAGDEQFF
>TRBJ2-1|-|TRBV3-1|-
TGTGCCAGCAGCCAAGACCCCCCACTCGGGGTCTTGAGCGCACGTACGGATGAGCAGTTCTTC
CASSQDPPLGVLSARTDEQFF
>TRBJ2-3|TRBD2|TRBV11-2|few
TGTGCCAGCAGCTTATTGCGGGGGGCTCCGGATACGCAGTATTTT
CASSLLRGAPDTQYF
>TRBJ2-1|TRBD2|TRBV20-1|few
TGCAGTGCCCAAAATCCGGGACTAGCGACGGGCAATGAGCAGTTCTTC
CSAQNPGLATGNEQFF
>TRBJ2-7|-|TRBV7-2|few
TGTGCCAGCGGGGGCAGCACCTACGAGCAGTACTTC
CASGGSTYEQYF
>TRBJ2-6|-|TRBV7-2|many
TGTGCCAGCAGCCCGGTTGCGTCTGGGGCCAACGTCCTGACTTTC
CASSPVASGANVLTF
>TRBJ2-7|-|TRBV7-9|-
TGTGCCAGCAGCCATAGGACAAACTACGAGCAGTACTTC
CASSHRTNYEQYF
>TRBJ1-5|-|TRBV28|few
TGTGCCAGCAGATCCGGGGGATTTTTGGGCAATCAGCCCCAGCATTTT
CASRSGGFLGNQPQHF
>TRBJ1-5|-|TRBV18|-
TGTGCCAGCTCACCACCGGGGGGGGCGTACAATCAGCCCCAGCATTTT
CASSPPGGAYNQPQHF
>TRBJ1-6|-|TRBV10-1|few
TGCGCCAGCAGTGAGGAACCTTTCGGCAGGTCACCCCTCCACTTT
CASSEEPFGRSPLHF
>TRBJ1-2|-|TRBV7-2|few
TGTGCCAGCAGCTCCGGGGCGCTTCGTTTGGGCTACACCTTC
CASSSGALRLGYTF
>TRBJ1-5|-|TRBV7-2|-
TGTGCCAGCAGCTTAACTGTAATAGGGCAGCCCCAGCATTTT
CASSLTVIGQPQHF
>TRBJ1-2|-|TRBV29-1|many
TGCAGCGTTGAAGATCCCGGACGGATCTATGGCTACACCTTC
CSVEDPGRIYGYTF
>TRBJ1-1|-|TRBV20-1|-
TGCAGTGCGCAAAGGGGAGGGGGTGACACTGAAGCTTTCTTT
CSAQRGGGDTEAFF
>TRBJ1-1|-|TRBV7-9|-
TGTGCCAGCAGCCCCCGGACGGGGGACACTGAAGCTTTCTTT
CASSPRTGDTEAFF
>TRBJ1-2|TRBD1|TRBV29-1|-
TGCAGCGTCCACAGTAAGCGGACAGGACCGTACACCTTC
CSVHSKRTGPYTF
>TRBJ1-1|-|TRBV7-9|few
TGTGCCAGCAGCTTAGTTAATCGAGTGGGATTCCGGTTGGGGAACACTGAAGCTTTCTTT
CASSLVNRVGFRLGNTEAFF
>TRBJ2-5|-|TRBV12-3/TRBV12-4|-
TGTGCCAGCAGTTTAGAGGGGCACCAAGAGACCCAGTACTTC
CASSLEGHQETQYF
>TRBJ2-3|-|TRBV7-8|many
TGTGCCAGCAGCTTAGTTAACCGGGACAAGGGCACAGATACGCAGTATTTT
CASSLVNRDKGTDTQYF
>TRBJ1-4|-|TRBV19|-
TGTGCCAGTAGTATCGGGGCAGGGACGGCTAATGAAAAACTGTTTTTT
CASSIGAGTANEKLFF
>TRBJ2-7|-|TRBV7-2|-
TGTGCCAGCAGCTACAGGAGCTCCTACGAGCAGTACTTC
CASSYRSSYEQYF
>TRBJ2-1|-|TRBV6-5|few
TGTGCCAGCAGTTACTCACAGGGTTCATACAATGAGCAGTTCTTC
CASSYSQGSYNEQFF
>TRBJ1-1|-|TRBV19|few
TGTGCCAGTACGAGAGGAGGGAGGAACACTGAAGCTTTCTTT
CASTRGGRNTEAFF
>TRBJ2-5|-|TRBV29-1|-
TGCAGCGTTGCAGGACAAGAGACCCAGTACTTC
CSVAGQETQYF
>TRBJ1-1|-|TRBV5-6|few
TGTGCCAGCAGCCCCCCCGGATCTTACACTGAAGCTTTCTTT
CASSPPGSYTEAFF
>TRBJ2-7|-|TRBV3-1|-
TGTGCCAGCAGCCAAGCTGCAGCCTCCTACGAGCAGTACTTC
CASSQAAASYEQYF
>TRBJ2-1|-|TRBV6-2/TRBV6-3|few
TGTGCCAGCAGTTACAGTCAGGGCACTGAGCAGTTCTTC
CASSYSQGTEQFF
>TRBJ2-2|-|TRBV29-1|few
TGCAGCGTTGAAGACGCGAGCACCGCGAACACCGGGGAGCTGTTTTTT
CSVEDASTANTGELFF
>TRBJ1-5|-|TRBV15|-
TGTGCCACCAGCAGGCGGGGAGGCAATCAGCCCCAGCATTTT
CATSRRGGNQPQHF
>TRBJ1-1|-|TRBV14|-
TGTGCCAGCAGCCACAAAGCACGTTCGAACACTGAAGCTTTCTTT
CASSHKARSNTEAFF
>TRBJ2-1|-|TRBV6-2/TRBV6-3|-
TGTGCCAGCAGTTACCAAGGAAGCTCCTACAATGAGCAGTTCTTC
CASSYQGSSYNEQFF
>TRBJ1-2|-|TRBV5-1|few
TGCGCCAGCAGCCCGGAGGGGTTGCTTGACGGCTACACCTTC
CASSPEGLLDGYTF
>TRBJ1-6|TRBD1|TRBV11-2|few
TGTGCCAGCAGCTTAGTCCGGACAGGGGAGTCACCCCTCCACTTT
CASSLVRTGESPLHF
>TRBJ1-5|-|TRBV15|-
TGTGCCACCAGCACGGGTAATCAGCCCCAGCATTTT
CATSTGNQPQHF
>TRBJ1-3|-|TRBV29-1|-
TGCAGCGTTATTTCTCCGCCGAACACCATATATTTT
CSVISPPNTIYF
>TRBJ2-5|TRBD1|TRBV29-1|-
TGCAGCGTTCGACCGACAGGGTGGGAGACCCAGTACTTC
CSVRPTGWETQYF
>TRBJ1-5|-|TRBV19|-
TGTGCCAGTAGTAGGCCCGGGAGCAATCAGCCCCAGCATTTT
CASSRPGSNQPQHF
>TRBJ1-1|-|TRBV6-6|few
TGTGCCAGCAGTTACTCGCAGGACACTGAAGCTTTCTTT
CASSYSQDTEAFF
>TRBJ2-7|-|TRBV6-1|-
TGTGCCAGCAGATCAAACTCGGACTACTCCTACGAGCAGTACTTC
CASRSNSDYSYEQYF
>TRBJ1-1|-|TRBV7-6|-
TGTGCCAGCAGCTTAGTGGTATTAACTAACACTGAAGCTTTCTTT
CASSLVVLTNTEAFF
>TRBJ2-7|-|TRBV7-2|few
TGTGCCAGCAGCTTAGTTGGGGGATCGCAGTACTTC
CASSLVGGSQYF
>TRBJ2-6|-|TRBV20-1|few
TGCAGTGCTAAGATCTCTGGGGCCAACGTCCTGACTTTC
CSAKISGANVLTF
>TRBJ1-2|TRBD1|TRBV7-2|-
TGTGCCAGCAGGCGTGGACAGGGGGAGGGCTACACCTTC
CASRRGQGEGYTF
>TRBJ2-2|-|TRBV12-5|-
TGTGCTAGTGGTCTCGGGAGGCTGTTTTTT
CASGLGRLFF
>TRBJ2-3|-|TRBV7-2|few
TGTGCCAGCAGCTTCCCATCCAGAGATACGCAGTATTTT
CASSFPSRDTQYF
>TRBJ1-3|-|TRBV28|-
TGTGCCAGCAGTTTGCTAGGGGCGACAGGCGGCCTAACTGGAAACACCATATATTTT
CASSLLGATGGLTGNTIYF
>TRBJ2-3|-|TRBV29-1|-
TGCAGCGTTGAAGACCCAAGGGCCAAGGATACGCAGTATTTT
CSVEDPRAKDTQYF